A single TCR beta chain is shown here with its context. Its antigen is undetermined. A much larger clone lies a single base off, so this may be a read error. Trimming removed 8 bases from V and 0 bases from J; junction bases left unmatched: 7. This CDR3 has 15 amino acids. Looked up from germline, CDR1 is DFQATT and CDR2 is SNEGSKA (reference sequence). Combining a sample-barcoded 5' primer with a J-beta primer mix, a second PCR ran for roughly 6 to 11 cycles. MiXCR, run by TCRdb on the 5' RACE reads, gives a single entry per CDR3 protein. Among some 640,000 distinct CDR3 sequences listed, around 49% were seen once. This sample stems from a study of blood T cells in healthy people across ages. Broader study findings: Measured against age, TCR beta diversity per million T cells decreased in a roughly linear manner. The diversity estimates, figures obtained from one million T cells, were considered underestimates.

The sequence was obtained from an older woman in good health. The chain has TRBV20-1 and TRBJ2-7; TRBD2 matches at 13 bases. Source material: blood. The CDR3 DNA is TGCAGTCCGTACGGGACTAGCGGGGACTCCTACGAGCAGTACTTC. The encoded protein is CSPYGTSGDSYEQYF.